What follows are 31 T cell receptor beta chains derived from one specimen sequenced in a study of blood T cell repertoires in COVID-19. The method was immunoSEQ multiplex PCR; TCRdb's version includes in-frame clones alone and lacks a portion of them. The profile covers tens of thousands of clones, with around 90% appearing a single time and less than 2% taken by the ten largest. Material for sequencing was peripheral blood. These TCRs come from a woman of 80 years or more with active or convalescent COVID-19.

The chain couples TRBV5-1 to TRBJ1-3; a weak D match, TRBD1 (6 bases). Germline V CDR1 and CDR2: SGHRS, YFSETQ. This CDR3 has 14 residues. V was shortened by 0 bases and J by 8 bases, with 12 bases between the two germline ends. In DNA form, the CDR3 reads TGCGCCAGCAGCTTGGGACAGGCGGGGGACACCATATATTTT. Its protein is CASSLGQAGDTIYF.

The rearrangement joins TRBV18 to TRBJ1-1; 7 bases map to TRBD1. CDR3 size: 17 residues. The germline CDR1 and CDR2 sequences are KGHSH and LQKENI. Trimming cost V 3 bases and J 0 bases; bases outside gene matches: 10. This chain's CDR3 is CASSPWTGVRMNTEAFF. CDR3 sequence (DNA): TGTGCCAGCTCACCCTGGACAGGTGTAAGGATGAACACTGAAGCTTTCTTT.

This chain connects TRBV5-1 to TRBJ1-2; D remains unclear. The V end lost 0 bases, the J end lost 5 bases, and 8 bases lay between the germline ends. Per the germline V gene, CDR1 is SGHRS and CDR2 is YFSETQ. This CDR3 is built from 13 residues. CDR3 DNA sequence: TGCGCCAGCAGCTTGGAAGGGAGGTATGGCTACACCTTC. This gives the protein CASSLEGRYGYTF. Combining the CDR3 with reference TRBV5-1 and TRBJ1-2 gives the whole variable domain KAGVTQTPRYLIKTRGQQVTLSCSPISGHRSVSWYQQTPGQGLQFLFEYFSETQRNKGNFPGRFSGRQFSNSRSEMNVSTLELGDSALYLCASSLEGRYGYTFGSGTRLTVV.

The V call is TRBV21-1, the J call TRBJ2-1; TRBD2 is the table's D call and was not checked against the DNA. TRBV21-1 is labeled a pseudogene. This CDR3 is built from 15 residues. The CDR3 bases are TGTGCCAGCAGGGTCCGTTACTTCTCCTACAATGAGCAGTTCTTC. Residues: CASRVRYFSYNEQFF.

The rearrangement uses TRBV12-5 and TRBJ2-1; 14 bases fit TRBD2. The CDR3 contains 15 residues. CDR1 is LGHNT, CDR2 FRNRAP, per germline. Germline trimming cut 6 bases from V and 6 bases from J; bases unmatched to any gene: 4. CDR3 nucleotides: TGTGCTAGTGGCAAGACTAGCGGGAGGGCCAATGAGCAGTTCTTC. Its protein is CASGKTSGRANEQFF.

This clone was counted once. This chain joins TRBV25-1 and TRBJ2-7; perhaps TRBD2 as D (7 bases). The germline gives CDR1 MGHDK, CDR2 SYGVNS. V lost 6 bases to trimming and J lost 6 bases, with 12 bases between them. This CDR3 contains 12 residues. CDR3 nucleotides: TGTGCCAGCAGGTCCGGGGGGCGCGAGCAGTACTTC. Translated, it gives CASRSGGREQYF.

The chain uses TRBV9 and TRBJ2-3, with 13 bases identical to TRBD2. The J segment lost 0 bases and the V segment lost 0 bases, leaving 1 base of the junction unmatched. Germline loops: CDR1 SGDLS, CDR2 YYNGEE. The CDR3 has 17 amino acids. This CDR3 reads CASSVVTSGRSTDTQYF. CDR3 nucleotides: TGTGCCAGCAGCGTAGTGACTAGCGGGAGGAGCACAGATACGCAGTATTTT.

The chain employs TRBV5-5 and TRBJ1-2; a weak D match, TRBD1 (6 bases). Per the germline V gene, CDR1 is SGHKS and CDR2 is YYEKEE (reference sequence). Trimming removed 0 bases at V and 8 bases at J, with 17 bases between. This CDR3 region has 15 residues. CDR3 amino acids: CASSLAPWGLEGYTF. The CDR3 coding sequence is TGTGCCAGCAGCTTGGCCCCCTGGGGGCTGGAGGGCTACACCTTC. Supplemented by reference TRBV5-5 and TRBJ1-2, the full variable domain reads DAGVTQSPTHLIKTRGQQVTLRCSPISGHKSVSWYQQVLGQGPQFIFQYYEKEERGRGNFPDRFSARQFPNYSSELNVNALLLGDSALYLCASSLAPWGLEGYTFGSGTRLTVV.

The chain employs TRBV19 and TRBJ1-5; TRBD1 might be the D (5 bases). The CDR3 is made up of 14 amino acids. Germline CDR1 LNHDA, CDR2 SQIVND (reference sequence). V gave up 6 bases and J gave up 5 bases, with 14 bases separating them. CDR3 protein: CASSFRGMHQPQHF. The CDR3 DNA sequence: TGTGCCAGTAGCTTCCGGGGGATGCATCAGCCCCAGCATTTT.

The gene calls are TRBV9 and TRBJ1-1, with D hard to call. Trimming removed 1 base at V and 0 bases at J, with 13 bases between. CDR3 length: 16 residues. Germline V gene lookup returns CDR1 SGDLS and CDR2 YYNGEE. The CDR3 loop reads CASSVSGSRMNTEAFF. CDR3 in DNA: TGTGCCAGCAGCGTATCGGGGAGTAGGATGAACACTGAAGCTTTCTTT.

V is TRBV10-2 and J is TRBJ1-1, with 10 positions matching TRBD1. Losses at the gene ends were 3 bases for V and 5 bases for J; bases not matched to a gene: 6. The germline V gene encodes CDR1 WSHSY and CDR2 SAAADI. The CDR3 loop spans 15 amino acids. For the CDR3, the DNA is TGCGCCAGCAGTGATAGACAGGGGGCGGATACTGAAGCTTTCTTT. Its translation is CASSDRQGADTEAFF.

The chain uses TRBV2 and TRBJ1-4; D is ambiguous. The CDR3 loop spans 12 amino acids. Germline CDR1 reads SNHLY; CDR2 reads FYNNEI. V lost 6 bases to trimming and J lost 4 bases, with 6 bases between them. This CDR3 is CASRRINEKLFF. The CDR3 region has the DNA TGTGCCAGCAGGCGGATTAATGAAAAACTGTTTTTT.

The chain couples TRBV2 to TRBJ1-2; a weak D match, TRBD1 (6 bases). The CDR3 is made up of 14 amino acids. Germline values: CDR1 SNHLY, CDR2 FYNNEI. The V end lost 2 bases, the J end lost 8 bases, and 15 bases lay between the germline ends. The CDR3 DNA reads TGTGCCAGCAGTGAAAGCAGGGGTGTAGGCGGCTACACCTTC. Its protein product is CASSESRGVGGYTF.

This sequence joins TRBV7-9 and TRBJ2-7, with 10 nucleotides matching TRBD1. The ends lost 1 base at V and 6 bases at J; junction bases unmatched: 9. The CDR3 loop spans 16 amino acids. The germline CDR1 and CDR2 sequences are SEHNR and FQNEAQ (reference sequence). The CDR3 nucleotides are TGTGCCAGCAGCTTAGATGCGGGACAGGGGTCGAGCGAGCAGTACTTC. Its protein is CASSLDAGQGSSEQYF.

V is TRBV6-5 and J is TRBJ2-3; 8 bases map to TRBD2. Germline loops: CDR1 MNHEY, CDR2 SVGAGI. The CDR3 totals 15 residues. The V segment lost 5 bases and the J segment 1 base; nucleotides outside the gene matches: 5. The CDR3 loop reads CASSSQTSGTDTQYF. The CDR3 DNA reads TGTGCCAGCAGTAGTCAGACTAGCGGCACAGATACGCAGTATTTT.

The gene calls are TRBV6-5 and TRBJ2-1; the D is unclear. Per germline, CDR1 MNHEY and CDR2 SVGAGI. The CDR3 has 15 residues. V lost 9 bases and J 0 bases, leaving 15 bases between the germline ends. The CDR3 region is CASGVSVVSYNEQFF. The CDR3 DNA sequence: TGTGCCAGTGGAGTTTCGGTAGTCTCCTACAATGAGCAGTTCTTC.

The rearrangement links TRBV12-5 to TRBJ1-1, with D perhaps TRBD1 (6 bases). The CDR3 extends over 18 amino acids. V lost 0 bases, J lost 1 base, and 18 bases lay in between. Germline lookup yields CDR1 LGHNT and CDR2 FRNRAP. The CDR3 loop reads CASGLVGGRVGTNTEAFF. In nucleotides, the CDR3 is TGTGCTAGTGGTTTGGTAGGGGGAAGGGTTGGAACGAACACTGAAGCTTTCTTT.

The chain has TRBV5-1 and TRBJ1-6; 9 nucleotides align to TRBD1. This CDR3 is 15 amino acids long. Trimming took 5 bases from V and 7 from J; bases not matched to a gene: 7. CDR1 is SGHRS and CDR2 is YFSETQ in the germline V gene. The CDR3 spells CASRVQGAGNSPLHF. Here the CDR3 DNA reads TGCGCCAGCAGGGTACAGGGGGCAGGAAATTCACCCCTCCACTTT.

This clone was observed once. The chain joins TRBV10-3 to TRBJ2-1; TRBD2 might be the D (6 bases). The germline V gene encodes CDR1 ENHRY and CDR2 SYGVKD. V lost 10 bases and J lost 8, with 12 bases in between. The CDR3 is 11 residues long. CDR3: CATNRGDEQFF. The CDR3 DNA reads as TGTGCCACCAACCGCGGGGATGAGCAGTTCTTC.

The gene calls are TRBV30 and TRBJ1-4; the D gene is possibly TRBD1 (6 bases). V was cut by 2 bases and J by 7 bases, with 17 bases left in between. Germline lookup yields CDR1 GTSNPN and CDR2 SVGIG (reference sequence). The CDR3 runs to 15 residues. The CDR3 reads CAWSHTGFGSEKLFF. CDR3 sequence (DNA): TGTGCCTGGAGTCACACAGGGTTCGGTAGTGAAAAACTGTTTTTT.

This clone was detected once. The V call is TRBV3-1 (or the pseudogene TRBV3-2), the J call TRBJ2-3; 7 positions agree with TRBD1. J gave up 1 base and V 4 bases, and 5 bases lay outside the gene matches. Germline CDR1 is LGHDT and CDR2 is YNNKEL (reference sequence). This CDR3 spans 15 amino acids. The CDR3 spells CASSRRTGGTDTQYF. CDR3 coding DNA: TGTGCCAGCAGCCGGCGGACAGGAGGCACAGATACGCAGTATTTT.

For the CDR3, the DNA is TGTGCCGGGACGAGGGAGGGACAAACCTACGAGCAGTACTTC. It translates to CAGTREGQTYEQYF. The chain links TRBV2 to TRBJ2-7; D perhaps matches TRBD2 (7 bases). V was pared by 11 bases and J by 2 bases, with 19 bases between. The CDR3 is made up of 14 amino acids. Germline V gene sequence: CDR1 SNHLY, CDR2 FYNNEI.

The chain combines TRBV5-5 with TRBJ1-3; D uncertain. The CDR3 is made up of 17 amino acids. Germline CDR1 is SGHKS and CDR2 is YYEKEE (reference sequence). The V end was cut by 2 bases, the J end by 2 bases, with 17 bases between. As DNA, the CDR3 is TGTGCCAGCAGCTTTATCCCAGGCCGTTCCCCTGGAAACACCATATATTTT. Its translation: CASSFIPGRSPGNTIYF.

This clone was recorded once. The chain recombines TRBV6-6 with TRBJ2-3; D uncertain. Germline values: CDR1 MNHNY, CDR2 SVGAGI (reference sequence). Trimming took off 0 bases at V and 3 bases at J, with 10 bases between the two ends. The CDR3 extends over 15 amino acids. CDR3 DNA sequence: TGTGCCAGCAGTTACTCTGCGTCACGAACAGATACGCAGTATTTT. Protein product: CASSYSASRTDTQYF.

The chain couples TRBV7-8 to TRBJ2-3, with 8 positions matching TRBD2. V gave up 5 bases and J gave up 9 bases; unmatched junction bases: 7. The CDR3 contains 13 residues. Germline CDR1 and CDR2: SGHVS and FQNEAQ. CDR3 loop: CASSTGLAETQYF. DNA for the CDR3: TGTGCCAGCAGCACAGGACTAGCTGAGACGCAGTATTTT.

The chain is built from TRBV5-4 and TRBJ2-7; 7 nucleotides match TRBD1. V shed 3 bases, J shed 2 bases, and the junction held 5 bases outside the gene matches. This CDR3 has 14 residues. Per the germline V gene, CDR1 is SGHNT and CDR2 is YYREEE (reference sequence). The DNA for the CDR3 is TGTGCCAGCAGCTCGATGGGACAGCCCTACGAGCAGTACTTC. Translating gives CASSSMGQPYEQYF.

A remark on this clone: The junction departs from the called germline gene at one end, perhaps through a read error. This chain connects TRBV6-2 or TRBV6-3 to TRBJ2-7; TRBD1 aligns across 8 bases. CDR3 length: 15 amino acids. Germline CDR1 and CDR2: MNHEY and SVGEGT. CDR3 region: CASSYVGHSQGQEMF. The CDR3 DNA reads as TGTGCCAGCAGTTACGTGGGTCATTCGCAGGGACAGGAGATGTTC.

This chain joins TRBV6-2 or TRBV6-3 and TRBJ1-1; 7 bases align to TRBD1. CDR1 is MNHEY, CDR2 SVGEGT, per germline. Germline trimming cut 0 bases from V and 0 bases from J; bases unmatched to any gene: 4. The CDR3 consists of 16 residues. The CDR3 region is CASSYSQGFLNTEAFF. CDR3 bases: TGTGCCAGCAGTTACTCACAGGGGTTCCTGAACACTGAAGCTTTCTTT.

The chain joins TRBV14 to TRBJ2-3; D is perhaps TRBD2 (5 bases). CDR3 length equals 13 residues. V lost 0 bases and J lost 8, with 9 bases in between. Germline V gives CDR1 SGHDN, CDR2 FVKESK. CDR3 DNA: TGTGCCAGCAGCCAAGATTTACGGGGTACGCAGTATTTT. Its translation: CASSQDLRGTQYF.

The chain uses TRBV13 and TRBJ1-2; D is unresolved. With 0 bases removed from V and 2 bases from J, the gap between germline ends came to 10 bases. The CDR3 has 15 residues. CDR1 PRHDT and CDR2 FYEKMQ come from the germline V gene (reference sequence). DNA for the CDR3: TGTGCCAGCAGCTTAGGGGCCACAGAGAACTATGGCTACACCTTC. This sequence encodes CASSLGATENYGYTF.

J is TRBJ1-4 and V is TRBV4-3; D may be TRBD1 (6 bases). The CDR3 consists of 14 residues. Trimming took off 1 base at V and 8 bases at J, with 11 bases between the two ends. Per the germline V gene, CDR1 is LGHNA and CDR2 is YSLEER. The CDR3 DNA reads TGCGCCAGCAGCCAAGGCAGGGGTGGGGAAAAACTGTTTTTT. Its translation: CASSQGRGGEKLFF.